Below, 6 T cell receptor beta chains from the same sample are listed, as sequenced in a study of blood T cell repertoires in COVID-19. Here immunoSEQ multiplex PCR was the method, and the copy in TCRdb shows in-frame clones only, minus some. The sample has a few hundred thousand clones, 84% seen once. Specimen: peripheral blood. These receptors came from a human donor in a cohort sampled during active COVID-19.

The CDR3 is CASSLAGTGLDEQYF. The CDR3 region has the DNA TGTGCCAGTAGTCTTGCCGGGACAGGGTTAGACGAGCAGTACTTC. This rearrangement joins TRBV19 to TRBJ2-7; 9 bases agree with TRBD1. Losses at the gene ends were 5 bases for V and 5 bases for J; bases not matched to a gene: 10. CDR3 size: 15 residues. The germline V gene encodes CDR1 LNHDA and CDR2 SQIVND (reference sequence).

The rearrangement links TRBV27 to TRBJ2-7; D is possibly TRBD1 (5 bases). CDR3 length: 13 amino acids. CDR1 and CDR2 (germline): MNHEY, SMNVEV (reference sequence). V was shortened by 3 bases and J by 9 bases, with 15 bases between the two germline ends. The CDR3: CASSFGADSWQYF. CDR3 DNA: TGTGCCAGCAGTTTTGGGGCAGACTCTTGGCAGTACTTC.

This clone was recorded at least ten times. The V and J genes are TRBV4-2 and TRBJ1-1; D gene ambiguous. CDR3 size: 15 residues. Germline-derived CDR1 and CDR2 are LGHNA and YNFKEQ. Trimming removed 1 base at V and 3 bases at J, with 12 bases between. CDR3 region: CASSQAPGVYTEAFF. In nucleotides, the CDR3 is TGTGCCAGCAGCCAAGCACCCGGGGTATACACTGAAGCTTTCTTT.

The CDR3 here is CASSFRQGAYEQYF. CDR3 DNA sequence: TGTGCCAGCAGTTTCCGACAGGGGGCATACGAGCAGTACTTC. J is TRBJ2-7 and V is TRBV28; 10 bases fit TRBD1. Germline CDR1 MDHEN, CDR2 SYDVKM. V shed 3 bases and J 4 bases; nucleotides not matched to a gene: 3. The CDR3 runs to 14 residues.

This chain connects TRBV10-3 to TRBJ2-1, with TRBD2 identical over 10 bases. V was clipped by 6 bases and J by 0 bases; unmatched bases: 5. Germline lookup yields CDR1 ENHRY and CDR2 SYGVKD. This CDR3 comprises 16 residues. In nucleotides, the CDR3 is TGTGCCATCAGGCGGACTAGCGGTAGCTCCTACAATGAGCAGTTCTTC. This gives the protein CAIRRTSGSSYNEQFF.

The chain is built from TRBV24-1 and TRBJ2-7, with 12 bases matching TRBD2. The length of the CDR3 is 16 residues. Losses at the gene ends were 5 bases for V and 2 bases for J; bases not matched to a gene: 6. From germline, CDR1 is KGHDR and CDR2 SFDVKD. For the CDR3, the DNA is TGTGCCACCAGTGCCCTAGGACTAGCGGGGACCTACGAGCAGTACTTC. It specifies CATSALGLAGTYEQYF.